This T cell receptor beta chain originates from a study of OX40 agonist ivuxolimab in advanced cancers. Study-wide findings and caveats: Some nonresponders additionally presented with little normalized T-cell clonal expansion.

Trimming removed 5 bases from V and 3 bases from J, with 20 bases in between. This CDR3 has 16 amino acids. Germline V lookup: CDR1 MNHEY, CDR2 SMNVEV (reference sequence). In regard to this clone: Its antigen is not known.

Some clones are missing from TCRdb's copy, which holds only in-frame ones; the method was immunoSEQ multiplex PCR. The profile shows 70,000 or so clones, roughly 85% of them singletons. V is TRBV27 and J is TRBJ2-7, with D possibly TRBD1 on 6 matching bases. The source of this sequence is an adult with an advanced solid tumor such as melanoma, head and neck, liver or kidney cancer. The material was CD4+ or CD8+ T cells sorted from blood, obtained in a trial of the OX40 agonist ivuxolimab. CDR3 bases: TGTGCCAGCAGTACCTACACAGGGATGTCCAGCTACGAGCAGTACTTC. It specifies CASSTYTGMSSYEQYF.